This T cell receptor (beta chain) was sequenced for a study of radiation and T cells in renal cell carcinoma. Time point given: blood 4 weeks post-SBRT, at nephrectomy. Indicated treatment: 15 Gy SBRT to primary tumor, nephrectomy 4 weeks later. Nephrectomy followed 15 Gy stereotactic body radiation by 4 weeks. Blood was sampled at baseline, 2 weeks and 4 weeks after SBRT. Clear cell pathology was present in this patient's renal cell carcinoma. The repertoire was sequenced with immunoSEQ multiplex PCR; TCRdb's copy has only in-frame clones and lacks some. The data hold under 200,000 clones, with about nine tenths observed a single time. Germline-derived CDR1 and CDR2 are SGHKS and YYEKEE (reference sequence). Trimming took off 4 bases at V and 4 bases at J, with 14 bases between the two ends. The CDR3 is made up of 15 amino acids. Study-wide results and limits: In blood, top tumor clones expanded by 2 weeks, shrinking by 4.

This clone showed up just once. As yet, its antigen is unknown. This specimen was blood, taken from a patient whose treatment included radiotherapy and nephrectomy. The rearrangement joins TRBV5-5 to TRBJ2-2, with D possibly TRBD1 on 6 matching bases. The sequence was obtained from a woman aged 45 to 65 with renal cell carcinoma. CDR3: CASSPRDISTGELFF. DNA for the CDR3: TGTGCCAGCAGCCCCCGGGACATCTCCACCGGGGAGCTGTTTTTT.